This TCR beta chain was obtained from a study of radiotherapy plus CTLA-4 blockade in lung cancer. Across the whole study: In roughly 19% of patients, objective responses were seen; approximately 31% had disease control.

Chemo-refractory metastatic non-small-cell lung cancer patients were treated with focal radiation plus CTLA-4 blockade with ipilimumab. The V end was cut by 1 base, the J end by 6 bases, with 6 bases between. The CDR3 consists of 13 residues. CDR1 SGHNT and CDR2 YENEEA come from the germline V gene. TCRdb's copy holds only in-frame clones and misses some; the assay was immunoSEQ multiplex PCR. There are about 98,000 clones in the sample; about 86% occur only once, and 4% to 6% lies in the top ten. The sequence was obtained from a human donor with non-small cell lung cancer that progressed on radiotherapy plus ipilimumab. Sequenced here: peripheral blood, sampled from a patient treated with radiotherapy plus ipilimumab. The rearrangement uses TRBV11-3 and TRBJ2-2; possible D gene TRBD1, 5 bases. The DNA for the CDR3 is TGTGCCAGCAGCTTAGTCAGGGCCGGGGAGCTGTTTTTT. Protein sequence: CASSLVRAGELFF.